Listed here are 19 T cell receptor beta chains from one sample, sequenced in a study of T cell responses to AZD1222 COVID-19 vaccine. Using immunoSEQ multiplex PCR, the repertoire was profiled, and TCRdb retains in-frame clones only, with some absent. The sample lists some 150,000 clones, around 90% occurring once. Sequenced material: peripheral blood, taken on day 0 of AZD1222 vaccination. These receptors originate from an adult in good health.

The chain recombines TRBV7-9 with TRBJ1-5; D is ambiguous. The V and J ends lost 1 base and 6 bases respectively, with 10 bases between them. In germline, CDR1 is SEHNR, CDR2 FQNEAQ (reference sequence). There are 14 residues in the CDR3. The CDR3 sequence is CASSLDISSQPQHF. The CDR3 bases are TGTGCCAGCAGCTTAGATATCTCCAGTCAGCCCCAGCATTTT.

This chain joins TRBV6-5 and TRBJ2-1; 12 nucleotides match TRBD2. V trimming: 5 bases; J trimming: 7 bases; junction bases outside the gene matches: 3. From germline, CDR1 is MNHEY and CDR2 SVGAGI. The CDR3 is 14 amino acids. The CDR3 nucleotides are TGTGCCAGCAGTAGACTAGCGGGAGTTAATGAGCAGTTCTTC. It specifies CASSRLAGVNEQFF.

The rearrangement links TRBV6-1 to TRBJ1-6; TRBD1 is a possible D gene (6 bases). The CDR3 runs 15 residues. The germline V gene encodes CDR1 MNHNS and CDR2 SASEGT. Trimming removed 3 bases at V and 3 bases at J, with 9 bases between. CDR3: CASSDGGGYNSPLHF. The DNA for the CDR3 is TGTGCCAGCAGTGACGGAGGGGGCTATAATTCACCCCTCCACTTT.

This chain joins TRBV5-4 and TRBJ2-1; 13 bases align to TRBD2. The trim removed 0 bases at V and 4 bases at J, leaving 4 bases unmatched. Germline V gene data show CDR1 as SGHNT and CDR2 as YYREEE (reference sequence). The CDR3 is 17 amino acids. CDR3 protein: CASSLAGLAGVYNEQFF. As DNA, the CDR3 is TGTGCCAGCAGCTTGGCAGGACTAGCGGGAGTTTACAATGAGCAGTTCTTC.

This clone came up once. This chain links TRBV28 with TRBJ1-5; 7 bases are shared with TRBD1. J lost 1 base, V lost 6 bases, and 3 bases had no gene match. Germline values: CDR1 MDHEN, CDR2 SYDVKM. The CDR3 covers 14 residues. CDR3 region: CASSRTGSNQPQHF. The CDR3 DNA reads TGTGCCAGCAGCCGGACAGGAAGCAATCAGCCCCAGCATTTT.

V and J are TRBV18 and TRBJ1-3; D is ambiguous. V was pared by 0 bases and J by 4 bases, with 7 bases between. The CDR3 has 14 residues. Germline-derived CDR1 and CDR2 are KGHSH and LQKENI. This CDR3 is CASSPPGPGNTIYF. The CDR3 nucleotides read TGTGCCAGCTCACCACCGGGTCCGGGAAACACCATATATTTT.

This CDR3 reads CASSLRTSGASYNEQFF. Here the CDR3 DNA reads TGTGCCAGCAGCCTTAGGACTAGCGGAGCCTCCTACAATGAGCAGTTCTTC. V is TRBV14 and J is TRBJ2-1; TRBD2 agrees at 10 bases. The trim removed 4 bases at V and 0 bases at J, leaving 6 bases unmatched. From germline, CDR1 is SGHDN and CDR2 FVKESK. This CDR3 is 17 amino acids long.

CDR3 nucleotide sequence: TGTGCCAGCAGCTTGGAAGCTAGCGGGAACGAGCAGTACTTC. As protein: CASSLEASGNEQYF. The genes are TRBV5-8 and TRBJ2-7; 9 bases align to TRBD2. V dropped 0 bases and J dropped 5; count of bases not matched to a gene: 3. Germline values: CDR1 SGHTS, CDR2 YDEGEE. The CDR3 contains 14 residues.

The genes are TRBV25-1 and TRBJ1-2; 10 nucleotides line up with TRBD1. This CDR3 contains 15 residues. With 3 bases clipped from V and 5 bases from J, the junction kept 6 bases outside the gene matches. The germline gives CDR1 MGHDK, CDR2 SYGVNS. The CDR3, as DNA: TGTGCCAGCAGTGAGCCCGGACAGGGGGAATATGGCTACACCTTC. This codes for CASSEPGQGEYGYTF.

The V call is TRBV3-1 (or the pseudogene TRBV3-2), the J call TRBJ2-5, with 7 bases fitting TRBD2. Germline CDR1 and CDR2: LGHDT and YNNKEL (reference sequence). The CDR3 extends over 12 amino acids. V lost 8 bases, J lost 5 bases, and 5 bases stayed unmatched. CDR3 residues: CASRPGRETQYF. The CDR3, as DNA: TGTGCCAGCCGTCCCGGGAGGGAGACCCAGTACTTC.

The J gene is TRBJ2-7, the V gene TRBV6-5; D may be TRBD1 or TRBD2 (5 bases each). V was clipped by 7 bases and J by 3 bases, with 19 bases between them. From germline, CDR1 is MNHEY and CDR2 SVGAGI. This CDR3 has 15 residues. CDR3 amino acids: CASTKGPNSFYEQYF. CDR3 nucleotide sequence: TGTGCCAGCACCAAGGGACCAAACTCCTTCTACGAGCAGTACTTC.

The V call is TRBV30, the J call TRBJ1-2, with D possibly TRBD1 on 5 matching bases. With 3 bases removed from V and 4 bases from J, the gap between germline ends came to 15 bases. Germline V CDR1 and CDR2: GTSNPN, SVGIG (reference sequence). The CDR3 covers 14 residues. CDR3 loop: CAWRGHRSFYGYTF. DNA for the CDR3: TGTGCCTGGAGGGGGCACAGGTCATTCTATGGCTACACCTTC. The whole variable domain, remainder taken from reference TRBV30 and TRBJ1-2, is SQTIHQWPATLVQPVGSPLSLECTVEGTSNPNLYWYRQAAGRGLQLLFYSVGIGQISSEVPQNLSASRPQDRQFILSSKKLLLSDSGFYLCAWRGHRSFYGYTFGSGTRLTVV.

CDR3 sequence reads: CATSDAGQGTTGELFF. CDR3 bases: TGTGCCACCAGTGATGCGGGACAGGGGACCACCGGGGAGCTGTTTTTT. This rearrangement joins TRBV24-1 to TRBJ2-2, with 10 bases matching TRBD1. Germline CDR1 KGHDR, CDR2 SFDVKD. CDR3 length equals 16 residues. The trim removed 3 bases at V and 4 bases at J, leaving 4 bases unmatched.

In nucleotides, the CDR3 is TGTGCCAGCAGTTACTCGCCAGGGTCTGGAAACACCATATATTTT. This gives the protein CASSYSPGSGNTIYF. This sequence joins TRBV6-5 and TRBJ1-3; tentatively, D is TRBD1 (5 bases). Germline V CDR1 and CDR2: MNHEY, SVGAGI. The CDR3 covers 15 residues. V was cut by 0 bases and J by 1 base, with 7 bases left in between.

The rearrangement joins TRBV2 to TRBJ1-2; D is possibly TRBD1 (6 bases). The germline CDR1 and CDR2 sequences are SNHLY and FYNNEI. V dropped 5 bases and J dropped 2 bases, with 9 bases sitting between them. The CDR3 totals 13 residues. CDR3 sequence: CASSTDRNYGYTF. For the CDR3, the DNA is TGTGCCAGCAGTACCGACAGGAACTATGGCTACACCTTC.

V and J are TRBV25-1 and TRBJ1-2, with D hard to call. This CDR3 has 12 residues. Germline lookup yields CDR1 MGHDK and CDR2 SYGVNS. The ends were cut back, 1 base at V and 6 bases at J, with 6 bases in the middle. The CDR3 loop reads CASSELVDGYTF. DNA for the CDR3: TGTGCCAGCAGTGAATTGGTTGATGGCTACACCTTC.

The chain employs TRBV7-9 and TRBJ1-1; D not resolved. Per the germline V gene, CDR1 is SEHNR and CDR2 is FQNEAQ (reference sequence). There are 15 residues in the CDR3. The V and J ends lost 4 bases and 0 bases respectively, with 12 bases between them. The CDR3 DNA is TGTGCCAGCAGCTCCGGACTGAGCATGAACACTGAAGCTTTCTTT. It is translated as CASSSGLSMNTEAFF.

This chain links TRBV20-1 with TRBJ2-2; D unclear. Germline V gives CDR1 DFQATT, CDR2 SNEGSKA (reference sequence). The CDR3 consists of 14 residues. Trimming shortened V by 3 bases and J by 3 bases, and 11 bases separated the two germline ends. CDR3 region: CSASRVLDTGELFF. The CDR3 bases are TGCAGTGCTAGTCGGGTTTTGGACACCGGGGAGCTGTTTTTT.

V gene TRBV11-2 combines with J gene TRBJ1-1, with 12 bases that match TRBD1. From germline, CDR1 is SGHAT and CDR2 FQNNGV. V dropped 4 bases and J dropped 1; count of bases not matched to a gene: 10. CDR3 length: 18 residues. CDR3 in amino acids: CASSSPGTGGAWNTEAFF. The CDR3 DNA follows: TGTGCCAGCAGCTCCCCGGGGACAGGGGGCGCGTGGAACACTGAAGCTTTCTTT.